This is a list of T cell receptor beta chains from one sample in a study of a mutant IDH1 vaccine in newly diagnosed glioma. Method: immunoSEQ multiplex PCR; TCRdb's copy keeps in-frame clones and lacks some. Of 95,000 to 100,000 clones in the sample, around 90% were seen once. This sample comprised PBMCs, obtained from a glioma patient treated with radiotherapy, temozolomide or both. The receptors here all came from a woman in her forties or fifties with glioma. Each CDR3 is given with its conserved first and last residue.

j_gene | v_gene | len | CDR3aa
TRBJ2-3 | TRBV19 | 15 | CASSIGPFGSDTQYF
TRBJ2-1 | TRBV7-3 | 15 | CASSPVEGSYNEQFF
TRBJ2-7 | TRBV10-2 | 14 | CASSEWAVSYEQYF
TRBJ1-2 | TRBV6-6 | 16 | CASSYSPAEGDYGYTF
TRBJ2-7 | TRBV7-2 | 14 | CASSLGTRAYEQYF
TRBJ1-4 | TRBV30 | 13 | CAWSVSAVEKLFF
TRBJ2-7 | TRBV28 | 14 | CASSLNSLTDVQYF
TRBJ1-5 | TRBV5-3 | 14 | CARSSTGSNQPQHF
TRBJ2-1 | TRBV2 | 19 | CASRPVQREGRYSYNEQFF
TRBJ2-1 | TRBV9 | 14 | CASSVRMTYNEQFF
TRBJ2-3 | TRBV9 | 14 | CASNLGALADTQYF
TRBJ2-5 | TRBV30 | 12 | CAWSVLRETQYF
TRBJ1-2 | TRBV7-9 | 15 | CASSPGSGTAYGYTF
TRBJ2-7 | TRBV7-2 | 13 | CASSSMAVGEQYF
TRBJ1-1 | TRBV9 | 12 | CASSGGGTEAFF
TRBJ2-3 | TRBV2 | 16 | CASSDGLAGGGYTQYF
TRBJ1-6 | TRBV5-6 | 14 | CASSLGRANSPLHF
TRBJ2-6 | TRBV7-9 | 19 | CASSLSKGRGFSGANVLTF
- | TRBV28 | 12 | CASLGQGYEQYF
TRBJ2-2 | TRBV15 | 14 | CATSKQGEVGELFF
TRBJ2-7 | TRBV28 | 11 | CASRDSYEQYF
TRBJ2-5 | TRBV30 | 14 | CAWTPGTGVETQYF
TRBJ2-7 | TRBV2 | 17 | CASPGRRIAGGTYEQYF
TRBJ2-3 | TRBV5-1 | 13 | CASSPGQLDTQYF
TRBJ1-5 | TRBV10-3 | 14 | CAISVRADNQPQHF
TRBJ1-4 | TRBV28 | 14 | CASSLEGEREKLFF
TRBJ1-1 | TRBV27 | 14 | CASSSRTENTEAFF
TRBJ1-5 | TRBV2 | 14 | CASSVGTGGQPQHF